Listed below are T cell receptor beta chains from one sample, sequenced in a study of cytomegalovirus exposure and HLA in healthy donors. Some clones are missing from TCRdb's copy, which holds only in-frame ones; the method was immunoSEQ multiplex PCR. The sample has approximately 100,000 clones, roughly four fifths seen once; the top ten hold 1.6%. Material: PBMCs. The receptors derive from a man aged 50 or older in good health and CMV-seronegative. Both conserved end residues are part of each CDR3. Fields, in order: CDR3 protein, CDR3 DNA, V gene, clone size, J gene, D gene. The D gene is left open where the match is weak. A clone size is listed for some rows: how often the clone was seen (once, few, many), or a class if it is expanded.

CDR3: CASRSQGWREAFF
DNA: TGTGCCAGCAGATCACAGGGTTGGCGTGAAGCTTTCTTT
V: TRBV28
size: NA
J: TRBJ1-1
D: NA

CDR3: CASSPGLAGPTLSDTQYF
DNA: TGTGCCAGCAGCCCGGGACTAGCGGGGCCCACGCTATCAGATACGCAGTATTTT
V: TRBV5-5
size: NA
J: TRBJ2-3
D: TRBD2

CDR3: CASSRGVGADQPQHF
DNA: TGCGCCAGCAGCCGGGGGGTAGGGGCCGATCAGCCCCAGCATTTT
V: TRBV5-1
size: NA
J: TRBJ1-5
D: NA

CDR3: CASSLGTDTEAFF
DNA: TGTGCCAGCAGCCTCGGGACAGACACTGAAGCTTTCTTT
V: TRBV7-2
size: few
J: TRBJ1-1
D: TRBD1

CDR3: CASSLPGTEAFF
DNA: TGTGCCAGCAGCTTGCCCGGGACTGAAGCTTTCTTT
V: TRBV5-4
size: once
J: TRBJ1-1
D: NA

CDR3: CASRAGIKKDHEQYF
DNA: TGTGCCAGCAGGGCGGGGATTAAAAAGGACCACGAGCAGTACTTC
V: TRBV2
size: NA
J: TRBJ2-7
D: NA

CDR3: CASRAGGQSYNEQFF
DNA: TGTGCCAGCCGGGCGGGCGGACAGTCCTACAATGAGCAGTTCTTC
V: TRBV7-2
size: once
J: TRBJ2-1
D: NA

CDR3: CASSIGTGDYGYTF
DNA: TGTGCCAGTAGTATCGGGACAGGGGATTATGGCTACACCTTC
V: TRBV19
size: NA
J: TRBJ1-2
D: TRBD1

CDR3: CASSSKRGLSNTGELFF
DNA: TGTGCCAGCAGCTCAAAAAGAGGGCTGAGTAACACCGGGGAGCTGTTTTTT
V: TRBV9
size: once
J: TRBJ2-2
D: NA

CDR3: CASSASGHYNEQFF
DNA: TGTGCCAGCAGCGCAAGCGGGCACTACAATGAGCAGTTCTTC
V: TRBV6-1
size: NA
J: TRBJ2-1
D: NA

CDR3: CASSIRGRDGYTF
DNA: TGTGCCAGTAGTATTCGGGGAAGGGATGGCTACACCTTC
V: TRBV19
size: NA
J: TRBJ1-2
D: NA

CDR3: CASILGQGNTEAFF
DNA: TGTGCCAGCATCCTCGGACAGGGGAACACTGAAGCTTTCTTT
V: TRBV28
size: NA
J: TRBJ1-1
D: TRBD1

CDR3: CAWTNGNTIYF
DNA: TGTGCCTGGACTAACGGAAACACCATATATTTT
V: TRBV30
size: NA
J: TRBJ1-3
D: NA

CDR3: CASRTFSGGQETQYF
DNA: TGTGCCAGCAGAACCTTTAGCGGGGGTCAAGAGACCCAGTACTTC
V: TRBV28
size: NA
J: TRBJ2-5
D: TRBD2

CDR3: CASSRGILGETQYF
DNA: TGTGCCAGCAGTCGAGGGATTTTGGGAGAGACCCAGTACTTC
V: TRBV6-5
size: few
J: TRBJ2-5
D: NA

CDR3: CASTLTTLLSGNTIYF
DNA: TGTGCCAGCACCCTTACCACTTTACTCTCTGGAAACACCATATATTTT
V: TRBV7-2
size: NA
J: TRBJ1-3
D: NA

CDR3: CASSLRDSLYNEQFF
DNA: TGTGCCAGCAGCTTGCGGGACAGCCTCTACAATGAGCAGTTCTTC
V: TRBV7-3
size: NA
J: TRBJ2-1
D: NA

CDR3: CASSFQRDLGEAFF
DNA: TGTGCCAGCAGCTTCCAGCGGGATTTGGGTGAAGCTTTCTTT
V: TRBV7-2
size: NA
J: TRBJ1-1
D: NA

CDR3: CASSVEQETEAFF
DNA: TGTGCCAGCAGCGTGGAACAGGAAACTGAAGCTTTCTTT
V: TRBV9
size: NA
J: TRBJ1-1
D: NA

CDR3: CASSLGYLPSTDTQYF
DNA: TGTGCCAGCAGCTTAGGCTATCTACCTAGCACAGATACGCAGTATTTT
V: TRBV7-2
size: many
J: TRBJ2-3
D: NA

CDR3: CAISSGTSGDTQYF
DNA: TGTGCCATCAGTTCCGGGACTAGCGGGGATACGCAGTATTTT
V: TRBV10-3
size: NA
J: TRBJ2-3
D: TRBD2